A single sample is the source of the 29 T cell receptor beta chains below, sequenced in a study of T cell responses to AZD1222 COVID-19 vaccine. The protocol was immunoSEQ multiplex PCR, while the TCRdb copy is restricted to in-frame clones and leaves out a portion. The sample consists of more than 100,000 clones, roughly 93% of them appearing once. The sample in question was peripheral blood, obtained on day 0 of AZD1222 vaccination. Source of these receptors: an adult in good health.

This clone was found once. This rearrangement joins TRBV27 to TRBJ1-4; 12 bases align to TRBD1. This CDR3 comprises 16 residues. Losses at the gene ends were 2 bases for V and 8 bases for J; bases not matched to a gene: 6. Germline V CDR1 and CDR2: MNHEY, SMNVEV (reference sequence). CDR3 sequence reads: CASSLGPGTGGEKLFF. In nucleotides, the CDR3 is TGTGCCAGCAGTTTAGGTCCGGGGACAGGGGGCGAAAAACTGTTTTTT. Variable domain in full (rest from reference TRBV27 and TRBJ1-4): EAQVTQNPRYLITVTGKKLTVTCSQNMNHEYMSWYRQDPGLGLRQIYYSMNVEVTDKGDVPEGYKVSRKEKRNFPLILESPSPNQTSLYFCASSLGPGTGGEKLFFGSGTQLSVL.

CDR3 sequence (DNA): TGTGCCAGCCAGGACAAGGCGGGGAGGACTGAAGCTTTCTTT. The encoded protein is CASQDKAGRTEAFF. The genes are TRBV6-6 and TRBJ1-1; weak D call: TRBD1 (5 bases). The V gene lost 8 bases and the J gene lost 5 bases, with 18 bases spanning the gap. Germline CDR1 and CDR2: MNHNY and SVGAGI (reference sequence). This CDR3 is built from 14 residues.

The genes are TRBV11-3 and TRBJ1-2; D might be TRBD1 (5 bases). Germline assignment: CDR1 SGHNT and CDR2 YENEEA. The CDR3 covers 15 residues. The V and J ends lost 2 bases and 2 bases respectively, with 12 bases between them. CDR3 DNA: TGTGCCAGCAGCTTATTCTCAGACAGCAACTATGGCTACACCTTC. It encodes CASSLFSDSNYGYTF.

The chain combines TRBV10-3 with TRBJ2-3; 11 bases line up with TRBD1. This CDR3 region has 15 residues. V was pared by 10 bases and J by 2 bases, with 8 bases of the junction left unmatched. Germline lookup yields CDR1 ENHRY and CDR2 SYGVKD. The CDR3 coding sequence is TGTGCCACCTCGTCGGGACAGGGGGTCACAGATACGCAGTATTTT. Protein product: CATSSGQGVTDTQYF.

The CDR3 protein is CASSYMQGTTEAFF. In nucleotides, the CDR3 is TGTGCCAGCAGTTACATGCAGGGGACCACTGAAGCTTTCTTT. This sequence joins TRBV6-5 and TRBJ1-1, with D tentatively TRBD1 (6 bases). Germline V gene lookup returns CDR1 MNHEY and CDR2 SVGAGI. Trimming removed 2 bases from V and 4 bases from J, with 11 bases in between. This CDR3 is 14 amino acids long.

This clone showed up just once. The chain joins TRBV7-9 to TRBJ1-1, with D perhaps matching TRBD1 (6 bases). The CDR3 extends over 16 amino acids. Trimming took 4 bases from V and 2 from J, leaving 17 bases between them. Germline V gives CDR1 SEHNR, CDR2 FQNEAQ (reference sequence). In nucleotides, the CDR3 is TGTGCCAGCAGCTCTAGAGGGGGGGCAGGAAACACTGAAGCTTTCTTT. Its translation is CASSSRGGAGNTEAFF.

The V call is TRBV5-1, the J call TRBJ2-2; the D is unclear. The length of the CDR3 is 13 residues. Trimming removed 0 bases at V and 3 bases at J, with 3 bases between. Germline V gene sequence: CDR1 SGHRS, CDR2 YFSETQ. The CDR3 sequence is CASSLADTGELFF. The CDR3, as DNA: TGCGCCAGCAGCTTGGCCGACACCGGGGAGCTGTTTTTT. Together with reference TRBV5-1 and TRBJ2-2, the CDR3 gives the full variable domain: KAGVTQTPRYLIKTRGQQVTLSCSPISGHRSVSWYQQTPGQGLQFLFEYFSETQRNKGNFPGRFSGRQFSNSRSEMNVSTLELGDSALYLCASSLADTGELFFGEGSRLTVL.

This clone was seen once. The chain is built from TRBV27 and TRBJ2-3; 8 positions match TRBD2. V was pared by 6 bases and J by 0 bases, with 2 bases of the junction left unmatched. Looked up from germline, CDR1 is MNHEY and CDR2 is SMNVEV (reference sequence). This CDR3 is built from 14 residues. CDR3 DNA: TGTGCCAGCAGACTAGCGGTTAGCACAGATACGCAGTATTTT. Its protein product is CASRLAVSTDTQYF.

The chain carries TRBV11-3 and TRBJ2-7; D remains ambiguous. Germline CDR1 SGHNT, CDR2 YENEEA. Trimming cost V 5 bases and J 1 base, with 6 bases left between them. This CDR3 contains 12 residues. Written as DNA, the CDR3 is TGTGCCAGCAGCACCCGATCCTACGAGCAGTACGTC. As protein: CASSTRSYEQYV.

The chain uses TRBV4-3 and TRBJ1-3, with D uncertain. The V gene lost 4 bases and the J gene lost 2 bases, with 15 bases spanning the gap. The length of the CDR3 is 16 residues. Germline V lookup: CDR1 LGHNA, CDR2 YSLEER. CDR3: CASSRGLPLTGNTIYF. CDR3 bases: TGCGCCAGCAGCCGCGGTCTGCCCCTAACTGGAAACACCATATATTTT.

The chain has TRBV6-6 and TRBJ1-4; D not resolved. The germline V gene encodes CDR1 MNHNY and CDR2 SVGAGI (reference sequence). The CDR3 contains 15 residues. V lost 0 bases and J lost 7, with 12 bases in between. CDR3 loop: CASSYSPLQGEKLFF. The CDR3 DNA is TGTGCCAGCAGTTACTCTCCCCTCCAAGGTGAAAAACTGTTTTTT.

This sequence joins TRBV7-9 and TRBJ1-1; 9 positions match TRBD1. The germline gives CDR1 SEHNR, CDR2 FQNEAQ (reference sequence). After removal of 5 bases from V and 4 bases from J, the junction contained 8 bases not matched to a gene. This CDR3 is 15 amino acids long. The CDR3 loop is CASSDQQGAGTEAFF. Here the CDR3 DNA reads TGTGCCAGCAGCGATCAACAGGGGGCGGGCACTGAAGCTTTCTTT.

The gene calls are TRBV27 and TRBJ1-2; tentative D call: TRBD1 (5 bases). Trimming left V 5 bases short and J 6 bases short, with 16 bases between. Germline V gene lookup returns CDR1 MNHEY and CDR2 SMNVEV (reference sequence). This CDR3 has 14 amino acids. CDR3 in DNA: TGTGCCAGCAGTACCTATGGGGACTCAGATGGCTACACCTTC. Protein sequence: CASSTYGDSDGYTF.

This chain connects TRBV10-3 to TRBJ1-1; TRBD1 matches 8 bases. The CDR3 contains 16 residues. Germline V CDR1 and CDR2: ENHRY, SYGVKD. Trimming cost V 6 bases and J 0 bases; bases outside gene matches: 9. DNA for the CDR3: TGTGCCATCAGGGGACAGGACGACGAAATGAACACTGAAGCTTTCTTT. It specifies CAIRGQDDEMNTEAFF.

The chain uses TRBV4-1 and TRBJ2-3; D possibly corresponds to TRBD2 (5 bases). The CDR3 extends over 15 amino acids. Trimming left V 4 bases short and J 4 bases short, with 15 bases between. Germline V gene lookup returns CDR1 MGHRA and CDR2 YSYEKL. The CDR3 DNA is TGCGCCAGCAGCCCTGACTACTACACCTCAGATACGCAGTATTTT. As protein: CASSPDYYTSDTQYF.

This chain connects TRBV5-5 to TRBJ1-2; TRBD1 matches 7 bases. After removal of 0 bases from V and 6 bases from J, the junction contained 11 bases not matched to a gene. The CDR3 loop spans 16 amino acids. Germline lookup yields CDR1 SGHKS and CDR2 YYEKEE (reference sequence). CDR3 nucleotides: TGTGCCAGCAGCTTGGAAAGGCAGGGGGGTATCGATGGCTACACCTTC. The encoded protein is CASSLERQGGIDGYTF.

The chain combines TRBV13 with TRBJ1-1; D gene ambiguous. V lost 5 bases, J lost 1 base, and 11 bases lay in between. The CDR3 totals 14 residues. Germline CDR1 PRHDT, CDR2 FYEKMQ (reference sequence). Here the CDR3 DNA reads TGTGCCAGCAGCGAAGGACGGAGGAACACTGAAGCTTTCTTT. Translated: CASSEGRRNTEAFF.

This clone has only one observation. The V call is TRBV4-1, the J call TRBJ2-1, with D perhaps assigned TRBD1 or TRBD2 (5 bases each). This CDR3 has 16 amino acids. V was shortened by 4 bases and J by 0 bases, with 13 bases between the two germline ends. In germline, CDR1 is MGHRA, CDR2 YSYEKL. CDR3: CASSPGAGPSYNEQFF. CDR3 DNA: TGCGCCAGCAGCCCTGGGGCGGGTCCCTCCTACAATGAGCAGTTCTTC.

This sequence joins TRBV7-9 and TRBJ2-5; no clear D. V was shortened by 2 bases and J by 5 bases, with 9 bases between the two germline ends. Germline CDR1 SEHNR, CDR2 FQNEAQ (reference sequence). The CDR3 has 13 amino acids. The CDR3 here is CASSLSFGETQYF. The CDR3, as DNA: TGTGCCAGCAGCTTATCTTTTGGGGAGACCCAGTACTTC.

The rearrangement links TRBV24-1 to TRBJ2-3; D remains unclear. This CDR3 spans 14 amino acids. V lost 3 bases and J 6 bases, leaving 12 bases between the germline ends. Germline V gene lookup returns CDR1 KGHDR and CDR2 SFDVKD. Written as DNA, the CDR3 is TGTGCCACCAGTGATCACAAGGCTGCCGATACGCAGTATTTT. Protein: CATSDHKAADTQYF.

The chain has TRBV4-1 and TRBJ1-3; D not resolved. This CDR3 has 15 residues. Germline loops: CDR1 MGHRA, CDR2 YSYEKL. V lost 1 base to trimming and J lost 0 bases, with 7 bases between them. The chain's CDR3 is CASSQGHISGNTIYF. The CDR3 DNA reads TGCGCCAGCAGCCAAGGACATATCTCTGGAAACACCATATATTTT.

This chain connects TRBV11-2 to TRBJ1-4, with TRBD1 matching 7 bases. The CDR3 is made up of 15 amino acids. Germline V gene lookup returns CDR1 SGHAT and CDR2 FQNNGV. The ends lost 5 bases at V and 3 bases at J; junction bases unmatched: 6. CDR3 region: CASSRQQGPNEKLFF. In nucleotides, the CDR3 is TGTGCCAGCAGCAGACAACAGGGGCCTAATGAAAAACTGTTTTTT.

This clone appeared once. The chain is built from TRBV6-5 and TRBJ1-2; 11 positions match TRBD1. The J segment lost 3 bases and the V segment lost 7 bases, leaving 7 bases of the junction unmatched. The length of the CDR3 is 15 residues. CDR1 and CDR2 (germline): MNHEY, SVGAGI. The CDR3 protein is CASTRDRGKDYGYTF. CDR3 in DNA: TGTGCCAGCACCCGGGACAGGGGGAAAGACTATGGCTACACCTTC.

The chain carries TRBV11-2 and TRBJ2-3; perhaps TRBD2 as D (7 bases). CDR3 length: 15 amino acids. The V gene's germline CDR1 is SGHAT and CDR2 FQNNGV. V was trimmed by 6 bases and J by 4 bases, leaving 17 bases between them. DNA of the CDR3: TGTGCCAGCAGTTCGGTGGGGGGGCTTGCAGATACGCAGTATTTT. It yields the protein CASSSVGGLADTQYF.

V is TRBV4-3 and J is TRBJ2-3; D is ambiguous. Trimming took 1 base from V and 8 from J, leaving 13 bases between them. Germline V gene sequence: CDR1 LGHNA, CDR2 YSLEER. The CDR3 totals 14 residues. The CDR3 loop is CASSQGLPSATQYF. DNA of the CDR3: TGCGCCAGCAGCCAAGGTTTGCCGTCAGCTACGCAGTATTTT.

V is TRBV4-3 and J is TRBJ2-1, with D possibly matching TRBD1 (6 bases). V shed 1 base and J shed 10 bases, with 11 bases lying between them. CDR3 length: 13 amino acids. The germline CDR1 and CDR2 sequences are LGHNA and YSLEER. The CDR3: CASSQVRGREQFF. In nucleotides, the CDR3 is TGCGCCAGCAGCCAAGTCAGGGGCCGCGAGCAGTTCTTC.

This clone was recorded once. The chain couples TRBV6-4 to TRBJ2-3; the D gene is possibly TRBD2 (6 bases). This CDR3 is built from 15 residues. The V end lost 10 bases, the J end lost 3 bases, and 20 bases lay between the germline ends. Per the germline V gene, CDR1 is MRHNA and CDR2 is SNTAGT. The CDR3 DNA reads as TGTGCCACCAGACGGGACGGGAGCGATACAGATACGCAGTATTTT. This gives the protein CATRRDGSDTDTQYF.

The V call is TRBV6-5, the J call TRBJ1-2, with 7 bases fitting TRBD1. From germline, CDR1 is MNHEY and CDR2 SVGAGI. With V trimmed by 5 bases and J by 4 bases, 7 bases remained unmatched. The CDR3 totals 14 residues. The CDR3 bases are TGTGCCAGCAGTCACAGACAGGGAGGCTATGGCTACACCTTC. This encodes CASSHRQGGYGYTF.

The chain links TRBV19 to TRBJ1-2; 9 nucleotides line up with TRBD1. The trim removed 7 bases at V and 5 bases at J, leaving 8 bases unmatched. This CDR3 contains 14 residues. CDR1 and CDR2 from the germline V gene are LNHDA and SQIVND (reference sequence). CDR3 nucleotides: TGTGCCAGTACCGTATCCGGACAGGGGTATGGCTACACCTTC. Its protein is CASTVSGQGYGYTF.